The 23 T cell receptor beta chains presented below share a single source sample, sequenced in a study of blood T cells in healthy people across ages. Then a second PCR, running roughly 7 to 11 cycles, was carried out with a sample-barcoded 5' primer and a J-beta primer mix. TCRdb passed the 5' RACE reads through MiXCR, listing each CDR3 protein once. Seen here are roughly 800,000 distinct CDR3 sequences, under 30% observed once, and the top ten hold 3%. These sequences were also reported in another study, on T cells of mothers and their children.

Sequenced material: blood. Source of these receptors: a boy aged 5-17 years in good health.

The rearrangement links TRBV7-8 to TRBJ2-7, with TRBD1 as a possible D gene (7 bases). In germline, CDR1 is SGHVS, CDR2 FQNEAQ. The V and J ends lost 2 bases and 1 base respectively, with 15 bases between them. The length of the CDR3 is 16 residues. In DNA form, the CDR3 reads TGTGCCAGCAGCTTACAGGAGACAGGGAGGTCCTACGAGCAGTACTTC. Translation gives CASSLQETGRSYEQYF. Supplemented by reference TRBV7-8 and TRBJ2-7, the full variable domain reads GAGVSQSPRYKVAKRGQDVALRCDPISGHVSLFWYQQALGQGPEFLTYFQNEAQLDKSGLPSDRFFAERPEGSVSTLKIQRTQQEDSAVYLCASSLQETGRSYEQYFGPGTRLTVT.

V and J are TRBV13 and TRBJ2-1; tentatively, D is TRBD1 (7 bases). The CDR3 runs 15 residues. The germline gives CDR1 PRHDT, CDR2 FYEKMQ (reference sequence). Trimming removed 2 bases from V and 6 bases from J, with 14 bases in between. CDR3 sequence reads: CASSLRPQGGNEQFF. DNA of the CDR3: TGTGCCAGCAGCTTAAGGCCCCAGGGGGGCAATGAGCAGTTCTTC.

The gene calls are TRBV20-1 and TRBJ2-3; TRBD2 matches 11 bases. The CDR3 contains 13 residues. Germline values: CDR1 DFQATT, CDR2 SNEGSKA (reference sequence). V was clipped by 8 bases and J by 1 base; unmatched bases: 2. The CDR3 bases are TGCAGTCTACTAGCGGGGGGCACAGATACGCAGTATTTT. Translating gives CSLLAGGTDTQYF.

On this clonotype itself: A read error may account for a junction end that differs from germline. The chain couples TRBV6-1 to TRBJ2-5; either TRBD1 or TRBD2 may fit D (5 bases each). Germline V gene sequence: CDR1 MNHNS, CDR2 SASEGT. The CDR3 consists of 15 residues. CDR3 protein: CASRITRGPRETLYF. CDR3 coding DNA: TGTGCCAGCAGGATAACTAGGGGACCTCGCGAGACCCTGTACTTC.

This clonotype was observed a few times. The CDR3 nucleotides are TGCAGTGCTAGAGCTAGCGGGGCAGATACGCAGTATTTT. It encodes CSARASGADTQYF. The J gene is TRBJ2-3, the V gene TRBV20-1; TRBD2 matches 9 bases. The germline CDR1 and CDR2 sequences are DFQATT and SNEGSKA (reference sequence). V shed 1 base and J 4 bases; nucleotides not matched to a gene: 0. The CDR3 covers 13 residues.

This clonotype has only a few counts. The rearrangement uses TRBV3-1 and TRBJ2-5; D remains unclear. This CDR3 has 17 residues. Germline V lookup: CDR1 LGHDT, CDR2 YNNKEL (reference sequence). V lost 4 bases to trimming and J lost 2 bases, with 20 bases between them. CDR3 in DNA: TGTGCCAGCAGCCGGTATCCTCCAAGGCAGACTCAAGAGACCCAGTACTTC. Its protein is CASSRYPPRQTQETQYF.

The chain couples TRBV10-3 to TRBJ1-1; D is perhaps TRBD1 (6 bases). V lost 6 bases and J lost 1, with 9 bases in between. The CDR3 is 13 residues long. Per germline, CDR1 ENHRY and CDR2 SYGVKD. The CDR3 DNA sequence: TGTGCCATCAGAAGGACAGAGAACACTGAAGCTTTCTTT. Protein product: CAIRRTENTEAFF.

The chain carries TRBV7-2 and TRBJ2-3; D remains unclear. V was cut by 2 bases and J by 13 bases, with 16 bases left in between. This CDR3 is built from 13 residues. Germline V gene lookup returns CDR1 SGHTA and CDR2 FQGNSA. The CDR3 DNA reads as TGTGCCAGCAGCTTATCATACCGGTCCAGGAAGTATTTT. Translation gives CASSLSYRSRKYF.

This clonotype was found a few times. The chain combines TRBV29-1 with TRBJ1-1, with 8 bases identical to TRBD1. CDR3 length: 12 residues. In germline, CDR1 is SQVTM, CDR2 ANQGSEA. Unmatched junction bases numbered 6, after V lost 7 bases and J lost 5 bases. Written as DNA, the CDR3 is TGCAGCGGAAAACAGGGGGGTACTGAAGCTTTCTTT. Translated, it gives CSGKQGGTEAFF.

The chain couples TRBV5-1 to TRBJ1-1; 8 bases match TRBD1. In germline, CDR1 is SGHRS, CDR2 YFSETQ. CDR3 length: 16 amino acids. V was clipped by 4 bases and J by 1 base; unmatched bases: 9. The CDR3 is CASSLLAGGSNTEAFF. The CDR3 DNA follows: TGCGCCAGCAGCCTGCTTGCAGGGGGCTCGAACACTGAAGCTTTCTTT.

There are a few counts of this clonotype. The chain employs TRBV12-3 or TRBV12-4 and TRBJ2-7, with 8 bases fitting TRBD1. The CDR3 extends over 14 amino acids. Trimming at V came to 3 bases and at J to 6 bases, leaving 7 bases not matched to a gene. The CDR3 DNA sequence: TGTGCCAGCAGTTTTAAGGACAGGGCCCTCGAGCAGTACTTC. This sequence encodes CASSFKDRALEQYF.

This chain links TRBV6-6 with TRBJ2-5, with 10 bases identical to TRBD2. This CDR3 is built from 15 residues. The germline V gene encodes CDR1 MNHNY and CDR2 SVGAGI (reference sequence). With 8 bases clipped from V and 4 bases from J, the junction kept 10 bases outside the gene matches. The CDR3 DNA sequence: TGTGCCAGCCGGCCCAGCGGGGGGGGATCAGAGACCCAGTACTTC. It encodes CASRPSGGGSETQYF.

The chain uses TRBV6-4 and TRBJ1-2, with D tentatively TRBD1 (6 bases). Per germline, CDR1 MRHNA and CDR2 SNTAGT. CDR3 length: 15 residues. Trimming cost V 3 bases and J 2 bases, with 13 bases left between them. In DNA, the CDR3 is TGTGCCAGCAGTGAATTCTTTCAGGGGAACTATGGCTACACCTTC. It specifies CASSEFFQGNYGYTF.

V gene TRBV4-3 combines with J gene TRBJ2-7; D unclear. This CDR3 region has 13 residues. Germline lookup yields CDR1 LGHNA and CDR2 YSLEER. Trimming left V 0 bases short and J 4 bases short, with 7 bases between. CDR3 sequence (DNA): TGCGCCAGCAGCCAAGATTTCGGTTACGAGCAGTACTTC. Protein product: CASSQDFGYEQYF.

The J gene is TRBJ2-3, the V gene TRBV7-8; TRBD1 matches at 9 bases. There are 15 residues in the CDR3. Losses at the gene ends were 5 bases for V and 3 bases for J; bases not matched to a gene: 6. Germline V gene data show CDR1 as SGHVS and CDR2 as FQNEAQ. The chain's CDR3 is CASSPSGTGTDTQYF. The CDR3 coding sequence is TGTGCCAGCAGCCCGTCCGGGACAGGGACAGATACGCAGTATTTT.

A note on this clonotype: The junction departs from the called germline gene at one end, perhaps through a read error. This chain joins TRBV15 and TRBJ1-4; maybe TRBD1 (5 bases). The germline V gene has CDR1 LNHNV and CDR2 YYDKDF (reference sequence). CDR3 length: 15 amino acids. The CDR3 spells CATTRQSTTNEKLFF. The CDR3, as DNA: TGTGCCACCACCAGACAGAGCACAACTAATGAAAAACTGTTTTTT. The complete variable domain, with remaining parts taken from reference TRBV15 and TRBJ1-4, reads DAMVIQNPRYQVTQFGKPVTLSCSQTLNHNVMYWYQQKSSQAPKLLFHYYDKDFNNEADTPDNFQSRRPNTSFCFLDIRSPGLGDTAMYLCATTRQSTTNEKLFFGSGTQLSVL.

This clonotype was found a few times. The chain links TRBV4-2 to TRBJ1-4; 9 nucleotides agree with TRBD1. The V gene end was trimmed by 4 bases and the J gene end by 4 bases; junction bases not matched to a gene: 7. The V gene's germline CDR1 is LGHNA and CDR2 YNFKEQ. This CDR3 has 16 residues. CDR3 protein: CASSRTGTGNNEKLFF. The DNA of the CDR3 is TGTGCCAGCAGCCGCACCGGGACAGGGAATAATGAAAAACTGTTTTTT.

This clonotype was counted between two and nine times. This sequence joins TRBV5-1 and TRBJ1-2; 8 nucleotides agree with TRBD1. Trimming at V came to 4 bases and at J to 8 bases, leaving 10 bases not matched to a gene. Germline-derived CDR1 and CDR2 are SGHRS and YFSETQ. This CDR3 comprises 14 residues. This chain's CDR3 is CASSRVQGARGYTF. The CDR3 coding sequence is TGCGCCAGCAGCCGGGTCCAGGGGGCGCGGGGCTACACCTTC.

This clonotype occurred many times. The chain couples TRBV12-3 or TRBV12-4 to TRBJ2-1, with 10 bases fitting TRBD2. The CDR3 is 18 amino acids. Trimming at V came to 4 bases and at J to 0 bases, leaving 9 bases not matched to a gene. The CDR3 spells CASSSSSGGPSSYNEQFF. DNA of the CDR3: TGTGCCAGCAGTTCGAGTAGCGGGGGGCCCAGCTCCTACAATGAGCAGTTCTTC.

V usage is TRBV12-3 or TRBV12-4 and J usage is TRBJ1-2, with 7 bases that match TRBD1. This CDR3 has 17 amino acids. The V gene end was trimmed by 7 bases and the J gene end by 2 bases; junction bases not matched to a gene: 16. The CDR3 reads CASTSGGGGPSNYGYTF. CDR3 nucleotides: TGTGCCAGCACCTCAGGGGGTGGCGGACCCTCCAACTATGGCTACACCTTC.

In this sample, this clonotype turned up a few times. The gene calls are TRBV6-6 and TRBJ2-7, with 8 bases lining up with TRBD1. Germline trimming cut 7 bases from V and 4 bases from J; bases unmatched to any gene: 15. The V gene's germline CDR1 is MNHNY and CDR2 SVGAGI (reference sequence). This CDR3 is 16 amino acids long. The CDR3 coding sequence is TGTGCCAGCACCGACATGCCGGGACAGGCAGATTACGAGCAGTACTTC. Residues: CASTDMPGQADYEQYF.

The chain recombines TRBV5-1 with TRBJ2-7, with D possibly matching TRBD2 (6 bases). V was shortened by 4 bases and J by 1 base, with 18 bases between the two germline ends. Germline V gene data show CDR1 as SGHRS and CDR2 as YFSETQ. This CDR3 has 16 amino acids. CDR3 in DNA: TGCGCCAGCAGCGAGAGGATCCGGGGGAAATCCTACGAGCAGTACTTC. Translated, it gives CASSERIRGKSYEQYF. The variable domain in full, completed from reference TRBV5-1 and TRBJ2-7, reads KAGVTQTPRYLIKTRGQQVTLSCSPISGHRSVSWYQQTPGQGLQFLFEYFSETQRNKGNFPGRFSGRQFSNSRSEMNVSTLELGDSALYLCASSERIRGKSYEQYFGPGTRLTVT.

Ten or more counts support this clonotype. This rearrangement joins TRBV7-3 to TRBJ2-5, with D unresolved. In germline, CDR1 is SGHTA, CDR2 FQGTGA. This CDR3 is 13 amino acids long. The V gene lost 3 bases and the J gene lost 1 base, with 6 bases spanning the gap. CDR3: CASSLLFQETQYF. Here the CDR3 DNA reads TGTGCCAGCAGCTTGCTGTTCCAAGAGACCCAGTACTTC.